A selection of T cell receptor beta chains follows, all from one sample in a study of blood T cells in healthy people across ages. Each CDR3 protein gets one entry after TCRdb re-called the 5' RACE reads with MiXCR. Among 700,000 to 850,000 distinct CDR3 sequences listed, 40% to 65% were seen once. The sample was blood. All receptors derive from a man older than 75 in good health. Both conserved end residues are part of each CDR3. The D gene is left open where the match is weak. Rows may omit the clone size; those that give it use once, few, many or a size class.

CDR3nt	CDR3aa	d_gene	abundance	j_gene	v_gene
TGTGCCAGCAGCGTAGAGGGACGACAGGAGATCAGTTATGGCTACACCTTC	CASSVEGRQEISYGYTF	-	-	TRBJ1-2	TRBV9
TGTGCCAGTACAGGGGGGGGCCCCGCTTACAATGAGCAGTTCTTC	CASTGGGPAYNEQFF	-	-	TRBJ2-1	TRBV6-6
TGTGCCAGCAAATTAGCGGGAGGGCCAGATACGCAGTATTTT	CASKLAGGPDTQYF	TRBD2	many	TRBJ2-3	TRBV12-3/TRBV12-4
TGCGCCAGCAGCCGGGACGGTGCTAACGGAGTCACCGGGGAGCTGTTTTTT	CASSRDGANGVTGELFF	-	-	TRBJ2-2	TRBV5-1
TGCAGTGCCGAAGTGGGGGGGCGGGTGGACACTGAAGCTTTCTTT	CSAEVGGRVDTEAFF	-	-	TRBJ1-1	TRBV20-1
TGCAGCGTTGGGGCTAGCGGGAGGCCCCATGAGCGGTTCTTC	CSVGASGRPHERFF	TRBD2	-	TRBJ2-1	TRBV29-1
TGCAGCGTTGATGCAGACGCGTATTTT	CSVDADAYF	-	-	TRBJ2-3	TRBV29-1
TGTGCCGGCAGCTTCGCGGGAGGATACGAGCAGTACTTC	CAGSFAGGYEQYF	TRBD2	once	TRBJ2-7	TRBV7-9
TGCGCCAGCAGCCAAGGAGACAATGAGCAGTTCTTC	CASSQGDNEQFF	-	-	TRBJ2-1	TRBV4-1
TGTGCCAGCAGTCTGGCGGGGGATCCAACGGAGGGCTACACCTTC	CASSLAGDPTEGYTF	-	-	TRBJ1-2	TRBV27
TGTGCCACTACACTTATAGCCGGGACATCTAATAACTATGGCTACACCTTC	CATTLIAGTSNNYGYTF	-	-	TRBJ1-2	TRBV6-1
TGTGCCATCAGGGACGAGGGGGATACGCAGTATTTT	CAIRDEGDTQYF	-	-	TRBJ2-3	TRBV10-3
TGTGCCAGCAGCCCGGGACTTTGGGCTTCCAATGAGCAGTACTTC	CASSPGLWASNEQYF	-	-	TRBJ2-7	TRBV6-5
TGTGCCAGCAGCCTGAGGGCAGGGCAGGCCTACGAGCAGTACTTC	CASSLRAGQAYEQYF	-	few	TRBJ2-7	TRBV12-3/TRBV12-4
TGTGCCAGCAGCGAAGCGGGAGGGGTACAAGAGACCCAGTACTTC	CASSEAGGVQETQYF	TRBD2	few	TRBJ2-5	TRBV7-3
TGCAGTGCTAGGGGGACAGCCAACTACGAGCAGTACTTC	CSARGTANYEQYF	TRBD1	once	TRBJ2-7	TRBV20-1
TGTGCCAGCAGTCCGCCGGGACTAGCGGGTCCCTACGAGCAGTACTTC	CASSPPGLAGPYEQYF	TRBD2	-	TRBJ2-7	TRBV27
TGCAGTGCTAGAGATTCAAGGGGGGGCGACCCCTACGAGCAGTACTTC	CSARDSRGGDPYEQYF	-	-	TRBJ2-7	TRBV20-1
TGTACCAGCAGCCAAGATTTTGGGGGGTACGAGCAGTACTTC	CTSSQDFGGYEQYF	-	-	TRBJ2-7	TRBV3-1
TGTGCCAGCAGCCCGGGACTACCAACAGATACGCAGTATTTT	CASSPGLPTDTQYF	TRBD2	-	TRBJ2-3	TRBV7-3
TGTGCCAGCAGCGTAGATTCCGGGTTTCCTTCACCCCTCCACTTT	CASSVDSGFPSPLHF	-	-	TRBJ1-6	TRBV9
TGCAGTGCCAAGGGACTGAACTCCTACAATGAGCAGTTCTTC	CSAKGLNSYNEQFF	-	-	TRBJ2-1	TRBV20-1
TGCAGTGCTAGAGCCACTAGCGGGAGGCCAGAGACGCAGTATTTT	CSARATSGRPETQYF	TRBD2	once	TRBJ2-3	TRBV20-1
TGTGCCAGCAGACCCGGGACAGGGACTGAGCAGTACTTC	CASRPGTGTEQYF	TRBD1	-	TRBJ2-5	TRBV5-6
TGTGCCAGCAGCTTAAACAGGGGACGGCTGGAGACCCAGTACTTC	CASSLNRGRLETQYF	TRBD1	few	TRBJ2-5	TRBV11-2
TGTGCCAGCAGCGTAGGGGGTAGCATAGGTGAGCAGTTCTTC	CASSVGGSIGEQFF	-	-	TRBJ2-1	TRBV9
TGCAGTGCTGGGGACGCTCAGCCCCAGCATTTT	CSAGDAQPQHF	-	-	TRBJ1-5	TRBV20-1
TGCGCCAGCAGCCCCGCACGGGGCAAGGGTCAGCCCCAGCATTTT	CASSPARGKGQPQHF	-	once	TRBJ1-5	TRBV4-1
TGCGCCAACAGCTTGGGACAGCCTAATGAAAAACTGTTTTTT	CANSLGQPNEKLFF	TRBD1	-	TRBJ1-4	TRBV5-1
TGTGCCAGCAGTTACTTAAACACCGGGGAGCTGTTTTTT	CASSYLNTGELFF	-	-	TRBJ2-2	TRBV6-2/TRBV6-3
TGCAGCGTTTTGGGGGGGCAAGAGACCCAGTACTTC	CSVLGGQETQYF	TRBD2	many	TRBJ2-5	TRBV29-1
TGTGCCAGCAGCCAAGATGGGGGGGCAATTTACGAGCAGTACTTC	CASSQDGGAIYEQYF	-	few	TRBJ2-7	TRBV3-1
TGTGCCAGCAGCAAAGGGGGCCTCACCTACGAGCAGTACTTC	CASSKGGLTYEQYF	TRBD1	-	TRBJ2-7	TRBV7-2
TGTGCCAGCAGAAGGACTAGCGGGAGCTTAGAGACCCAGTACTTC	CASRRTSGSLETQYF	TRBD2	-	TRBJ2-5	TRBV2
TGTGCCAGCAGTACCGAAGGGAGCACTGAAGCTTTCTTT	CASSTEGSTEAFF	-	-	TRBJ1-1	TRBV2
TGCGCCAGCAGCTTGGAAGGGCGGGAGGGACCAGATACGCAGTATTTT	CASSLEGREGPDTQYF	TRBD2	-	TRBJ2-3	TRBV5-1
TGCGCCAGCAGCGGGACAGGGGGAATCCTAGTTGATGGCTACACCTTC	CASSGTGGILVDGYTF	TRBD1	-	TRBJ1-2	TRBV5-1
TGTGCCAGCAGCTCCCGACTGGGAGCCTACAATGAGCAGTTCTTC	CASSSRLGAYNEQFF	-	few	TRBJ2-1	TRBV12-3/TRBV12-4
TGTGCCAGCAGCTTACTCCGCATAGCGAACACCGGGGAGCTGTTTTTT	CASSLLRIANTGELFF	-	-	TRBJ2-2	TRBV7-9
TGTGCCAGCAGCCAAGATTCTAGCGGGAGCGACAATGAGCAGTTCTTC	CASSQDSSGSDNEQFF	TRBD2	-	TRBJ2-1	TRBV14
TGCGCCAGCACCCCGCGCAGGGGCGAAAAACTGTTTTTT	CASTPRRGEKLFF	-	-	TRBJ1-4	TRBV4-1
TGCGCCAGCAGCTTATTAGCGGGAGGGCCCAATGAGCAGTTCTTC	CASSLLAGGPNEQFF	TRBD2	-	TRBJ2-1	TRBV12-3/TRBV12-4
TGTGCCACCAGTGACCAGACCAATGAGCAGTTCTTC	CATSDQTNEQFF	-	-	TRBJ2-1	TRBV24-1
TGTGCCAGCAGCCCAAGACAGTCCGAAGGGGTGTACAATGAGCAGTTCTTC	CASSPRQSEGVYNEQFF	-	few	TRBJ2-1	TRBV5-5
TGTGCCAGCAGTTACGACAGTTACTCCTACGAGCAGTACTTC	CASSYDSYSYEQYF	-	-	TRBJ2-7	TRBV6-2/TRBV6-3
TGTGCCAGCAGCCAAGACAGGGTTGTCGAAAAACTGTTTTTT	CASSQDRVVEKLFF	-	-	TRBJ1-4	TRBV3-1
TGTGCCAGCAGCAAGGGGCAACCCGGGGACCTTACCTACGAGCAGTACTTC	CASSKGQPGDLTYEQYF	-	-	TRBJ2-7	TRBV21-1
TGCAGTGCTAGAGATGTAGCTAGCGGGAGCTTAGGTGAGCAGTTCTTC	CSARDVASGSLGEQFF	TRBD2	-	TRBJ2-1	TRBV20-1
TGCAGCGTTCTGGTCCAGGCCTACAATGAGCAGTTCTTC	CSVLVQAYNEQFF	-	-	TRBJ2-1	TRBV29-1
TGTGCCAGCAGTTGGACAGGGATGAACACCGGGGAGCTGTTTTTT	CASSWTGMNTGELFF	TRBD1	-	TRBJ2-2	TRBV28
TGCGCCAGCAGCTCCAGGGGGCAGGAGACCCAGTACTTC	CASSSRGQETQYF	TRBD1	few	TRBJ2-5	TRBV5-1
TGTGCCAGCAGCTTAGGTGGTCTAGCGGGCTCTTTTGAGCAGTTCTTC	CASSLGGLAGSFEQFF	TRBD2	few	TRBJ2-1	TRBV13
TGTGCCAGCAGCCAAGCGGGGAAGCTCGAGCAGTACTTC	CASSQAGKLEQYF	-	-	TRBJ2-7	TRBV3-1
TGCGCCAGCAGCCCAAGCCAGGGCCCTGAAGCTTTCTTT	CASSPSQGPEAFF	-	-	TRBJ1-1	TRBV5-1